This entry describes one TCR beta chain. This entry belongs to a study of blood T cells in healthy people across ages. Losses at the gene ends were 3 bases for V and 4 bases for J; bases not matched to a gene: 9. The CDR3 extends over 16 amino acids. The germline V gene has CDR1 SGDLS and CDR2 YYNGEE. With a J-beta primer mix and a sample-barcoded 5' primer, a second PCR ran about 7 to 12 cycles. One entry per CDR3 protein, called by TCRdb with MiXCR from the 5' RACE reads. The repertoire holds 800,000 or so distinct CDR3 sequences, with just under 25% as singletons. This same sample was also part of a study on T cells of mothers and their children. That work states: Thymic selection, a shaping force on TCR recombination output, acts similarly in related and unrelated pairs.

Sequenced sample: blood. The rearrangement links TRBV9 to TRBJ2-3; 9 bases line up with TRBD2. This clonotype originated in a boy younger than 18 in good health. For the CDR3, the DNA is TGTGCCAGCAGCGGAGAGCCGGGACTAGCTGCAGATACGCAGTATTTT. This codes for CASSGEPGLAADTQYF. The full variable domain, rest sourced from reference TRBV9 and TRBJ2-3, is DSGVTQTPKHLITATGQRVTLRCSPRSGDLSVYWYQQSLDQGLQFLIQYYNGEERAKGNILERFSAQQFPDLHSELNLSSLELGDSALYFCASSGEPGLAADTQYFGPGTRLTVL.